This T cell receptor beta chain was profiled in a study of blood T cell repertoires in COVID-19 (dated by TCRdb to 2019 to 2021). Background for the entire study: Samples covering the acute and convalescent phases of COVID-19 were provided by collaborators in the United States, Italy and Spain. The prospective study material was composed of cDNA or gDNA derived from T cells, B-cell-depleted T cells, or PBMCs. The samples were drawn from two sources: the first 160 participants of the ongoing ImmuneRACE study, and some 1,300 subjects contributed by 6 global collaborators. HLA class I and class II types, where available, came from metadata supplied by the sample provider rather than from assay-based typing. Nearly every sample came with metadata listing a de-identified subject ID, COVID-19 status, age in years and sex. Deeply sampled blood TCRbeta repertoires from subjects exposed to, actively infected with, or recovered from COVID-19 were included in the dataset. The repertoires were released in a freely available public database meant as a resource for research on the immune response to SARS-CoV-2. On the study overall, not on this receptor specifically: Clinical and demographic metadata were provided uncurated, with the amount varying by source and participant.

Enrolling through a virtual design, the prospective study's participants ranged in age from roughly 18 to 100 years and lived across approximately 25 United States geographic areas. In the prospective study, cohorts were assigned on the basis of participant-reported clinical history obtained from a screening survey and a study questionnaire. ImmuneRACE Cohort 3 recovered participants were defined by two consecutive negative NP/OP PCR tests, healthcare professional clearance, or symptom resolution. In the prospective study, mobile phlebotomists collected whole blood, serum and a nasopharyngeal or oropharyngeal swab from each participant. Participants in the prospective study had the option to provide additional blood draws and questionnaires over an approximately 2-month period. Prospective study blood samples were shipped either frozen or at room temperature before DNA extraction. As concerns this clone: It has no known antigen specificity. No base quality information exists; no much larger clone differs at one position. Other nucleotide sequences in the sample specify the same CDR3.

TCRbeta CDR3 regions were amplified from genomic DNA using the immunoSEQ Assay, a bias-controlled multiplex PCR. On the study's bioinformatics: The number of nucleated cells in each sample was estimated from the amplification of reference gene primers within the assay. To quantify the absolute abundance of each unique TCRbeta CDR3 rearrangement, sequence reads were collapsed and filtered. For each sample, productive Simpson clonality was calculated as the square root of Simpson's diversity index across productive rearrangements. Imported from immuneACCESS, the table was reduced by TCRdb to in-frame sequences with V and J called. These copies leave out some clones; in studies compared against another copy, an unresolved V gene accounts for under half, and the cause of the remainder is not known. The V and J calls and clone size come from that table; D and trimming were worked out from the DNA. Across this sample there are a few hundred thousand clones, with over 75% seen only once. The ten largest clones take up 3% of the sample.

What was sequenced was PBMCs or T cells enriched from blood (not recorded which). The TCR comes from a woman in her thirties who had recovered from COVID-19.

The nucleotides read TGTGCCAGCAGTTTGCGTGATCAAGAGACCCAGTACTTC. The resulting protein is CASSLRDQETQYF. The chain uses TRBV27 and TRBJ2-5; the D gene is not confidently resolved. CDR1 and CDR2, per the germline V gene (reference sequence), are MNHEY and SMNVEV. The CDR3, cysteine through phenylalanine, is 13 amino acids long. Only CDR3 DNA remains: 39 bases, in frame from the first base. Trimming removed 3 bases from V and 2 bases from J, leaving 7 bases between the germline ends.